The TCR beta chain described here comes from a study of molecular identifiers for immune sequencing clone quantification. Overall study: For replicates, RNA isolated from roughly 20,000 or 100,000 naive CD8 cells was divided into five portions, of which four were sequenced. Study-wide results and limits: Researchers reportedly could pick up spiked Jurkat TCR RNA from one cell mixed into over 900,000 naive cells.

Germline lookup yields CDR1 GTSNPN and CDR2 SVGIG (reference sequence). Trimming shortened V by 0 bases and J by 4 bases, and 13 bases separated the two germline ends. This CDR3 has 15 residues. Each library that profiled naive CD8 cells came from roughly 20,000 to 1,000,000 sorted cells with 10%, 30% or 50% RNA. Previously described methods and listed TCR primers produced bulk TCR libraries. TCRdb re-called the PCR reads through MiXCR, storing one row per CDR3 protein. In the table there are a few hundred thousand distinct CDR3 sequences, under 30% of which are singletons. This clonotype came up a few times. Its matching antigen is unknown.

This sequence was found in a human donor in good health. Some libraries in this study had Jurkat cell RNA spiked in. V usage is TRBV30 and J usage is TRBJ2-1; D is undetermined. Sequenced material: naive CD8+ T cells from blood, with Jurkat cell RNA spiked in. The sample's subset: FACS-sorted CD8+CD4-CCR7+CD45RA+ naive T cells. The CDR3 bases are TGTGCCTGGAGTGTAGGTCTAGTCAGATACAATGAGCAGTTCTTC. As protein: CAWSVGLVRYNEQFF.